The next 27 T cell receptor beta chains were all read from a single sample in a study of patients and donors after allogeneic stem cell transplantation. Each CDR3 protein is one row after TCRdb ran MiXCR on the RT-PCR reads. The sample lists 800,000 to 1,000,000 distinct CDR3 sequences, approximately 18% occurring once. Sequencing was done on a sample of blood, either unsorted or a sorted T cell fraction (not recorded which). The receptors come from a human donor who was either an allogeneic HSCT recipient or a stem cell or donor lymphocyte infusion donor (not recorded which). It is not recorded whose cells these are; they may come from a transplant donor.

The CDR3 sequence: CASSNNRGVQPQHF. The DNA for the CDR3 is TGTGCCAGCAGTAATAACAGGGGCGTTCAGCCCCAGCATTTT. The chain is built from TRBV12-3 or TRBV12-4 and TRBJ1-5, with 7 bases fitting TRBD1. The CDR3 covers 14 residues. After removal of 5 bases from V and 6 bases from J, the junction contained 7 bases not matched to a gene.

This clonotype was seen only a few times. The chain combines TRBV20-1 with TRBJ1-2; D perhaps matches TRBD1 (6 bases). CDR1 is DFQATT, CDR2 SNEGSKA, per germline (reference sequence). The V and J ends lost 5 bases and 2 bases respectively, with 15 bases between them. CDR3 length: 14 amino acids. CDR3 region: CSAPQGRGNYGYTF. The CDR3 DNA follows: TGCAGTGCTCCACAGGGAAGAGGCAACTATGGCTACACCTTC.

This chain joins TRBV5-1 and TRBJ2-5, with 12 bases aligning to TRBD2. J lost 5 bases, V lost 0 bases, and 14 bases had no gene match. CDR1 SGHRS and CDR2 YFSETQ come from the germline V gene. This CDR3 has 19 residues. The CDR3, as DNA: TGCGCCAGCAGCTTGGCGGGGGGTGTTGGACTAGCGGGACAGGAGACCCAGTACTTC. It is translated as CASSLAGGVGLAGQETQYF.

The table lists this clonotype with many counts. The chain employs TRBV7-2 and TRBJ2-1; D is unclear. Trimming pared 0 bases from V and 5 bases from J, leaving 11 bases between. Per germline, CDR1 SGHTA and CDR2 FQGNSA. The CDR3 contains 15 residues. The CDR3 DNA follows: TGTGCCAGCAGCTTAGCAGCCGGAACCCACAATGAGCAGTTCTTC. Translation gives CASSLAAGTHNEQFF.

The chain couples TRBV27 to TRBJ2-3; TRBD1 matches at 9 bases. Germline V gene sequence: CDR1 MNHEY, CDR2 SMNVEV (reference sequence). The CDR3 covers 15 residues. Trimming took 5 bases from V and 6 from J; bases not matched to a gene: 9. For the CDR3, the DNA is TGTGCCAGCAGTCCGTCGGACAGGGGAGGGGATACGCAGTATTTT. Its translation is CASSPSDRGGDTQYF.

The chain uses TRBV2 and TRBJ1-2, with 7 bases fitting TRBD1. CDR3 length: 14 amino acids. V lost 6 bases, J lost 4 bases, and 8 bases stayed unmatched. CDR1 is SNHLY and CDR2 is FYNNEI in the germline V gene. CDR3 region: CASSFQGEAYGYTF. In nucleotides, the CDR3 is TGTGCCAGCAGCTTTCAGGGGGAGGCCTATGGCTACACCTTC.

In this sample, this clonotype turned up a few times. The rearrangement joins TRBV21-1 to TRBJ2-1; the D call TRBD2 from the table was never checked on the DNA. TRBV21-1 is shown as a pseudogene. The CDR3 runs to 17 residues. The CDR3 loop reads CASSKVNGSLFYNEQFF. CDR3 coding DNA: TGTGCCAGCAGCAAAGTGAACGGGAGCCTCTTCTACAATGAGCAGTTCTTC.

In its sample, this clonotype was seen a few times. The V call is TRBV5-1, the J call TRBJ2-5; 11 bases fit TRBD1. Looked up from germline, CDR1 is SGHRS and CDR2 is YFSETQ. CDR3 size: 16 residues. With 0 bases clipped from V and 2 bases from J, the junction kept 3 bases outside the gene matches. This chain's CDR3 is CASSLAGQGGQETQYF. The CDR3 nucleotides are TGCGCCAGCAGCTTGGCGGGACAGGGGGGGCAAGAGACCCAGTACTTC. Full variable domain (rest looked up from reference TRBV5-1 and TRBJ2-5): KAGVTQTPRYLIKTRGQQVTLSCSPISGHRSVSWYQQTPGQGLQFLFEYFSETQRNKGNFPGRFSGRQFSNSRSEMNVSTLELGDSALYLCASSLAGQGGQETQYFGPGTRLLVL.

The chain links TRBV2 to TRBJ2-7; TRBD1 might be the D (6 bases). Germline CDR1 is SNHLY and CDR2 is FYNNEI. V lost 8 bases and J lost 2, with 22 bases in between. This CDR3 has 16 residues. CDR3 DNA: TGTGCCAGCCTTGGAGTTTCCCAGGGGATCGCCTACGAGCAGTACTTC. Its protein is CASLGVSQGIAYEQYF.

This clonotype is a singleton in its sample. This sequence joins TRBV27 and TRBJ2-6; TRBD2 agrees at 10 bases. Trimming removed 7 bases from V and 4 bases from J; junction bases left unmatched: 7. The CDR3 is made up of 16 amino acids. From germline, CDR1 is MNHEY and CDR2 SMNVEV (reference sequence). The CDR3 reads CASTLAGVSGANVLTF. The CDR3 coding sequence is TGTGCCAGCACCCTAGCGGGAGTATCCGGGGCCAACGTCCTGACTTTC.

This clonotype was recorded a few times. The chain recombines TRBV5-1 with TRBJ2-1, with 9 bases lining up with TRBD2. This CDR3 is built from 14 residues. CDR1 and CDR2 (germline): SGHRS, YFSETQ. V was pared by 4 bases and J by 9 bases, with 8 bases of the junction left unmatched. For the CDR3, the DNA is TGCGCCAGCAGCGGCGCGGGGGGGGTCGGTGAGCAGTTCTTC. Its protein is CASSGAGGVGEQFF.

This clonotype was counted many times. The CDR3 DNA reads TGCGCCAGCAGCCTTGGACAGGGGGCCGGTTATGGCTACACCTTC. This codes for CASSLGQGAGYGYTF. The genes are TRBV4-1 and TRBJ1-2; 11 nucleotides match TRBD1. This CDR3 spans 15 amino acids. The germline CDR1 and CDR2 sequences are MGHRA and YSYEKL. The V and J ends lost 4 bases and 5 bases, in that order; junction bases with no gene match: 6.

This clonotype was found a few times. The chain employs TRBV5-6 and TRBJ1-1; D remains unclear. Trimming pared 0 bases from V and 1 base from J, leaving 10 bases between. CDR3 length: 15 amino acids. CDR1 is SGHDT, CDR2 YYEEEE, per germline. CDR3 sequence (DNA): TGTGCCAGCAGCTTGGTGCCGGCGAAGAACACTGAAGCTTTCTTT. It encodes CASSLVPAKNTEAFF.

The rearrangement uses TRBV7-8 and TRBJ1-1, with D maybe TRBD1 (5 bases). Trimming left V 4 bases short and J 0 bases short, with 18 bases between. The CDR3 loop spans 17 amino acids. In germline, CDR1 is SGHVS, CDR2 FQNEAQ. CDR3: CASSYGWGGTMNTEAFF. CDR3 nucleotide sequence: TGTGCCAGCAGCTATGGATGGGGCGGGACCATGAACACTGAAGCTTTCTTT.

This clonotype was seen only a few times. The CDR3 DNA reads TGCGCCAGCAGCTCGTGGGGCGGGGGCCAAAACACCGGGGAGCTGTTTTTT. Its protein is CASSSWGGGQNTGELFF. The chain has TRBV5-1 and TRBJ2-2; D perhaps matches TRBD2 (7 bases). This CDR3 spans 17 amino acids. V lost 3 bases, J lost 2 bases, and 17 bases lay in between. The germline V gene has CDR1 SGHRS and CDR2 YFSETQ.

This clonotype has only a few counts. The chain uses TRBV11-3 and TRBJ2-7; 10 bases are shared with TRBD2. Germline V lookup: CDR1 SGHNT, CDR2 YENEEA. The CDR3 runs to 15 residues. Unmatched junction bases numbered 10, after V lost 4 bases and J lost 7 bases. In DNA, the CDR3 is TGTGCCAGCAGCTCTTTACCTAGCGGGAGATGGGAGCAGTACTTC. Residues: CASSSLPSGRWEQYF.

The chain combines TRBV20-1 with TRBJ1-5; D remains ambiguous. Deletions cut 3 bases from V and 0 bases from J, with 9 bases between. The CDR3 contains 14 residues. Germline CDR1 DFQATT, CDR2 SNEGSKA (reference sequence). The CDR3 DNA reads TGCAGTGCTAGTAGAGATCTTAGCAATCAGCCCCAGCATTTT. Its protein product is CSASRDLSNQPQHF.

The rearrangement uses TRBV4-2 and TRBJ2-1; 10 bases align to TRBD2. This CDR3 is built from 15 residues. Germline V CDR1 and CDR2: LGHNA, YNFKEQ. Germline trimming cut 1 base from V and 8 bases from J; bases unmatched to any gene: 5. The CDR3 region is CASSQGGTSVDEQFF. The CDR3 region has the DNA TGTGCCAGCAGCCAAGGGGGGACTAGCGTCGATGAGCAGTTCTTC.

This clonotype was counted a few times. The chain joins TRBV20-1 to TRBJ2-3; tentative D call: TRBD2 (5 bases). The CDR3 totals 16 residues. V lost 0 bases and J lost 2, with 15 bases in between. The V gene's germline CDR1 is DFQATT and CDR2 SNEGSKA (reference sequence). The chain's CDR3 is CSARDGWERNTDTQYF. CDR3 DNA: TGCAGTGCTAGAGATGGTTGGGAGCGGAACACAGATACGCAGTATTTT.

This clonotype was detected a few times. The genes are TRBV20-1 and TRBJ2-1; TRBD2 aligns across 14 bases. The germline CDR1 and CDR2 sequences are DFQATT and SNEGSKA (reference sequence). The junction had 8 bases not matched to a gene; V was cut back by 6 bases and J by 7 bases. The CDR3 spans 15 residues. For the CDR3, the DNA is TGCAGTGCCACCGGGACTAGCGGGAGTCCTAATGAGCAGTTCTTC. As protein: CSATGTSGSPNEQFF.

This chain uses TRBV20-1 with TRBJ2-3; TRBD2 is a possible D gene (5 bases). V lost 1 base, J lost 5 bases, and 16 bases lay in between. The CDR3 is made up of 15 amino acids. In germline, CDR1 is DFQATT, CDR2 SNEGSKA (reference sequence). In DNA form, the CDR3 reads TGCAGTGCTAGAGGATCGAGCGCTGGGAGAGATACGCAGTATTTT. Translation: CSARGSSAGRDTQYF.

This clonotype occurred a few times. The rearrangement joins TRBV7-9 to TRBJ1-4; TRBD1 matches at 9 bases. The CDR3 extends over 17 amino acids. The trim removed 2 bases at V and 3 bases at J, leaving 7 bases unmatched. From germline, CDR1 is SEHNR and CDR2 FQNEAQ (reference sequence). CDR3 bases: TGTGCCAGCAGCTTAACGGACAGGGGAGGGGCTAATGAAAAACTGTTTTTT. It is translated as CASSLTDRGGANEKLFF. Combining the CDR3 with reference TRBV7-9 and TRBJ1-4 gives the whole variable domain DTGVSQNPRHKITKRGQNVTFRCDPISEHNRLYWYRQTLGQGPEFLTYFQNEAQLEKSRLLSDRFSAERPKGSFSTLEIQRTEQGDSAMYLCASSLTDRGGANEKLFFGSGTQLSVL.

The chain links TRBV6-1 to TRBJ1-5; unclear D gene. CDR1 is MNHNS and CDR2 is SASEGT in the germline V gene. The CDR3 has 14 amino acids. Trimming took 6 bases from V and 7 from J, leaving 16 bases between them. The CDR3 sequence is CASSPSGPRQPQHF. CDR3 in DNA: TGTGCCAGCAGCCCTTCTGGACCGAGGCAGCCCCAGCATTTT.

The table lists this clonotype with a few counts. The chain joins TRBV9 to TRBJ2-2; weak D call: TRBD2 (7 bases). The CDR3 length is 15 residues. The V and J ends lost 6 bases and 7 bases respectively, with 19 bases between them. Germline lookup yields CDR1 SGDLS and CDR2 YYNGEE. CDR3 sequence reads: CASTPWGGAGGELFF. The CDR3 nucleotides are TGTGCCAGCACCCCTTGGGGGGGCGCCGGCGGGGAGCTGTTTTTT. Together with reference TRBV9 and TRBJ2-2, the CDR3 gives the full variable domain: DSGVTQTPKHLITATGQRVTLRCSPRSGDLSVYWYQQSLDQGLQFLIQYYNGEERAKGNILERFSAQQFPDLHSELNLSSLELGDSALYFCASTPWGGAGGELFFGEGSRLTVL.

This clonotype came up a few times. J is TRBJ2-3 and V is TRBV5-1; D remains ambiguous. The V gene's germline CDR1 is SGHRS and CDR2 YFSETQ. This CDR3 is 14 amino acids long. The V gene lost 5 bases and the J gene lost 2 bases, with 12 bases spanning the gap. For the CDR3, the DNA is TGCGCCAGCAGGATAAGGTCCCACACAGATACGCAGTATTTT. Translated: CASRIRSHTDTQYF.

The chain recombines TRBV6-1 with TRBJ1-1, with TRBD1 identical over 9 bases. This CDR3 spans 18 amino acids. Trimming cost V 1 base and J 1 base; bases outside gene matches: 10. The germline V gene encodes CDR1 MNHNS and CDR2 SASEGT. For the CDR3, the DNA is TGTGCCAGCAGTGAAGTCTGGTTAACAGGGGGCACGAACACTGAAGCTTTCTTT. This translates into CASSEVWLTGGTNTEAFF.

The J gene is TRBJ2-1, the V gene TRBV9; 11 bases are a match to TRBD2. Germline values: CDR1 SGDLS, CDR2 YYNGEE. The CDR3 has 17 amino acids. J lost 3 bases, V lost 3 bases, and 8 bases had no gene match. CDR3 bases: TGTGCCAGCAGCGGAGGGACCGGGACTAGCGGCTACAATGAGCAGTTCTTC. It encodes CASSGGTGTSGYNEQFF.